The clone carrying this T cell receptor (beta chain) was counted once. Germline V gene sequence: CDR1 SGHTA, CDR2 FQGTGA. This CDR3 region has 14 residues. With V trimmed by 4 bases and J by 6 bases, 5 bases remained unmatched. These data come from a study of blood T cell repertoires in COVID-19. Whole-study context: COVID-19 samples collected from the United States, Italy and Spain covered acute and convalescent phases. From T cells, B-cell-depleted T cells, or PBMCs came the material, which was cDNA or gDNA.

In the source study's methods: Reference gene primer amplification yielded estimated nucleated cell counts. The protocol was immunoSEQ multiplex PCR, while the TCRdb copy is restricted to in-frame clones and leaves out a portion. V and J calls and clone size follow that table, whereas D and trimming were derived from the DNA. This sample carries about 170,000 clones, roughly 82% of them seen once, and the ten largest clones take around 7%. The sequence was obtained from a woman in her 40s with COVID-19, enrolled during active disease. The specimen sequenced was peripheral blood. The J gene is TRBJ2-3, the V gene TRBV7-3, with 9 bases identical to TRBD1. CDR3 sequence reads: CASSYDRGSDTQYF. CDR3 nucleotide sequence: TGTGCCAGCAGCTATGACAGGGGGTCGGATACGCAGTATTTT.